What follows are 19 T cell receptor beta chains derived from one specimen sequenced in a study of response to subunit inactivated influenza vaccine. TCRdb fed the RT-PCR reads into MiXCR, producing one record per CDR3 protein. This sample has more than 550,000 distinct CDR3 sequences, with approximately 10% found just once. These data were also filed under a second study, of T cells expressing NK-cell markers. From that report: 5'RACE template switching with UMIs produced the TCR beta cDNA.

The sample consisted of PBMCs from blood, taken on the day of vaccination. Every receptor here comes from a man in his fifties or sixties who received an inactivated influenza vaccine.

The rearrangement uses TRBV6-2 or TRBV6-3 and TRBJ2-7, with no clear D. The germline CDR1 and CDR2 sequences are MNHEY and SVGEGT. Trimming took off 0 bases at V and 2 bases at J, with 14 bases between the two ends. This CDR3 comprises 16 residues. The CDR3 DNA reads as TGTGCCAGCAGTTACTCCTGGGCGACCTCCACCTACGAGCAGTACTTC. It translates to CASSYSWATSTYEQYF.

CDR3 in DNA: TGTGCCAGCAGTTTCCTTCGGAAAGGGGGCTACAAAGAGACCCAGTACTTC. Amino acid sequence: CASSFLRKGGYKETQYF. J is TRBJ2-5 and V is TRBV28; 7 nucleotides align to TRBD1. Trimming took 3 bases from V and 3 from J; bases not matched to a gene: 13. The CDR3 covers 17 residues. CDR1 is MDHEN and CDR2 is SYDVKM in the germline V gene. Filled out from reference TRBV28 and TRBJ2-5, the complete variable domain reads DVKVTQSSRYLVKRTGEKVFLECVQDMDHENMFWYRQDPGLGLRLIYFSYDVKMKEKGDIPEGYSVSREKKERFSLILESASTNQTSMYLCASSFLRKGGYKETQYFGPGTRLLVL.

Only a few counts were recorded for this clonotype. The chain uses TRBV7-3 and TRBJ2-5, with D perhaps TRBD2 (6 bases). V was trimmed by 0 bases and J by 5 bases, leaving 10 bases between them. Germline assignment: CDR1 SGHTA and CDR2 FQGTGA. The length of the CDR3 is 14 residues. The CDR3 nucleotides read TGTGCCAGCAGCTTAACCGGGGGAGTTGAGACCCAGTACTTC. Protein product: CASSLTGGVETQYF.

This clonotype was recorded many times. This sequence joins TRBV7-2 and TRBJ2-5; D remains ambiguous. The CDR3 has 13 amino acids. The V and J ends lost 1 base and 1 base respectively, with 4 bases between them. Germline V gives CDR1 SGHTA, CDR2 FQGNSA. The CDR3 is CASSLGAQETQYF. CDR3 DNA sequence: TGTGCCAGCAGCTTAGGGGCCCAAGAGACCCAGTACTTC.

This clonotype was detected many times. The V call is TRBV27, the J call TRBJ2-3; D might be TRBD1 (6 bases). This CDR3 contains 14 residues. Germline CDR1 reads MNHEY; CDR2 reads SMNVEV (reference sequence). The germline V and J ends were trimmed by 6 bases and 4 bases, with 14 bases remaining between them. CDR3 sequence: CASSRPGQPDTQYF. DNA for the CDR3: TGTGCCAGCAGCAGGCCGGGACAACCAGATACGCAGTATTTT.

This clonotype was counted a few times. The chain combines TRBV5-1 with TRBJ2-7; D perhaps matches TRBD2 (5 bases). V lost 0 bases, J lost 1 base, and 11 bases lay in between. Per the germline V gene, CDR1 is SGHRS and CDR2 is YFSETQ. The CDR3 runs to 15 residues. The CDR3 loop reads CASSLESRRSYEQYF. The CDR3 DNA follows: TGCGCCAGCAGCTTGGAGAGTCGGAGGTCCTACGAGCAGTACTTC.

This clonotype was found a few times. V and J are TRBV20-1 and TRBJ2-7; possibly TRBD1 for D (6 bases). V was trimmed by 4 bases and J by 6 bases, leaving 13 bases between them. The germline V gene encodes CDR1 DFQATT and CDR2 SNEGSKA (reference sequence). The length of the CDR3 is 12 residues. CDR3 amino acids: CSATGVWAEQYF. The CDR3 nucleotides are TGCAGTGCTACAGGGGTATGGGCCGAGCAGTACTTC.

This clonotype was found a few times. The chain is built from TRBV6-6 and TRBJ2-3, with D maybe TRBD1 (6 bases). The V end lost 9 bases, the J end lost 2 bases, and 12 bases lay between the germline ends. This CDR3 comprises 13 residues. Germline loops: CDR1 MNHNY, CDR2 SVGAGI (reference sequence). This CDR3 reads CASREGVTDTQYF. As DNA, the CDR3 is TGTGCCAGTCGAGAGGGGGTCACAGATACGCAGTATTTT.

The chain recombines TRBV6-2 or TRBV6-3 with TRBJ2-1, with TRBD1 matching over 9 bases. V lost 2 bases to trimming and J lost 7 bases; unmatched junction nucleotides: 6. The germline CDR1 and CDR2 sequences are MNHEY and SVGEGT. CDR3 length equals 15 residues. For the CDR3, the DNA is TGTGCCAGCAGTTACCCACGGACAGGGGCGAATGAGCAGTTCTTC. Its protein product is CASSYPRTGANEQFF.

The chain carries TRBV20-1 and TRBJ2-4; 9 bases line up with TRBD2. The CDR3 is made up of 12 amino acids. J lost 7 bases, V lost 3 bases, and 1 base had no gene match. CDR1 is DFQATT, CDR2 SNEGSKA, per germline (reference sequence). The DNA for the CDR3 is TGCAGTGCTAGGAGCGGGAGGAACATTCAGTACTTC. Protein: CSARSGRNIQYF.

This chain uses TRBV7-2 with TRBJ2-3, with D perhaps TRBD1 or TRBD2 (6 bases each). The CDR3 spans 16 residues. Per germline, CDR1 SGHTA and CDR2 FQGNSA. The germline V and J ends were trimmed by 0 bases and 4 bases, with 14 bases remaining between them. CDR3: CASSLALRRGADTQYF. The DNA for the CDR3 is TGTGCCAGCAGCTTAGCGTTGCGGAGGGGGGCAGATACGCAGTATTTT.

V and J are TRBV5-5 and TRBJ1-5; perhaps TRBD1 as D (5 bases). The germline V and J ends were trimmed by 2 bases and 2 bases, with 8 bases remaining between them. Germline V gene sequence: CDR1 SGHKS, CDR2 YYEKEE (reference sequence). The CDR3 length is 14 residues. The CDR3 region has the DNA TGTGCCAGCAGCTTTTGGGACGGCAATCAGCCCCAGCATTTT. Amino acid sequence: CASSFWDGNQPQHF.

In this sample, this clonotype turned up a few times. V and J are TRBV12-5 and TRBJ1-1; no clear D. This CDR3 comprises 15 residues. Germline CDR1 and CDR2: LGHNT and FRNRAP. Deletions cut 2 bases from V and 0 bases from J, with 10 bases between. The CDR3 sequence is CASGLNTNLNTEAFF. The CDR3 DNA sequence: TGTGCTAGTGGTTTGAATACCAACCTGAACACTGAAGCTTTCTTT.

This clonotype was picked up many times. The chain combines TRBV5-1 with TRBJ2-5; 9 positions agree with TRBD1. Per the germline V gene, CDR1 is SGHRS and CDR2 is YFSETQ. J lost 5 bases, V lost 2 bases, and 7 bases had no gene match. This CDR3 spans 15 amino acids. CDR3 DNA: TGCGCCAGCAGCTTCGACAGGGGGAATCAGGAGACCCAGTACTTC. Translation: CASSFDRGNQETQYF.

This clonotype came up many times. The rearrangement joins TRBV4-3 to TRBJ2-1; 7 bases are a match to TRBD1. Germline CDR1 is LGHNA and CDR2 is YSLEER. The CDR3 spans 15 residues. With 4 bases clipped from V and 2 bases from J, the junction kept 5 bases outside the gene matches. The CDR3, as DNA: TGCGCCAGCAGCCGCGGCAGGGGGACCTACAATGAGCAGTTCTTC. This gives the protein CASSRGRGTYNEQFF.

This clonotype showed up many times. The DNA of the CDR3 is TGTGCCAGCGGGGGGAGGAGCAATCAGCCCCAGCATTTT. Protein: CASGGRSNQPQHF. The chain joins TRBV3-1 to TRBJ1-5, with D possibly matching TRBD1 (5 bases). V dropped 8 bases and J dropped 1 base, with 9 bases sitting between them. The CDR3 loop spans 13 amino acids. Germline V gives CDR1 LGHDT, CDR2 YNNKEL (reference sequence).

This clonotype was seen at least ten times. The rearrangement links TRBV3-1 to TRBJ2-3; no reliable D call. CDR3 size: 14 residues. CDR1 is LGHDT and CDR2 is YNNKEL in the germline V gene (reference sequence). The V end was cut by 1 base, the J end by 3 bases, with 8 bases between. The CDR3 DNA reads as TGTGCCAGCAGCCAAGGGCTCGTGACAGATACGCAGTATTTT. Encoded protein: CASSQGLVTDTQYF.

CDR3 protein: CSARRDGRYEQYF. For the CDR3, the DNA is TGCAGTGCTAGAAGGGACGGACGCTACGAGCAGTACTTC. The chain carries TRBV20-1 and TRBJ2-7, with D perhaps matching TRBD1 or TRBD2 (5 bases each). Deletions cut 2 bases from V and 3 bases from J, with 11 bases between. Looked up from germline, CDR1 is DFQATT and CDR2 is SNEGSKA (reference sequence). The CDR3 runs 13 residues.

This clonotype was observed a handful of times. The rearrangement uses TRBV14 and TRBJ2-1; 7 bases align to TRBD2. The CDR3 covers 16 residues. V gave up 0 bases and J gave up 10 bases; unmatched junction bases: 12. Germline lookup yields CDR1 SGHDN and CDR2 FVKESK. CDR3 region: CASSQDWSGTVREQFF. CDR3 sequence (DNA): TGTGCCAGCAGCCAAGATTGGAGCGGGACGGTCCGCGAGCAGTTCTTC.